The 17 T cell receptor beta chains presented below share a single source sample, sequenced in a study of CD8+ T cells in alopecia areata. The treatment denotes: oral pan-JAK inhibitor, 5-10 mg twice daily. Sequencing templates came from extracted RNA that was reverse transcribed into cDNA. The table came from immunoSEQ multiplex PCR; TCRdb's copy has only in-frame clones and leaves some out. This sample has under 200,000 clones; approximately 60% occur once, and the top ten carry more than 13%. Sequencing was performed on CD4+ T cells sorted from blood, taken at week 24, from a patient treated with tofacitinib. The source of these receptors is a human donor with alopecia areata.

About this clone: The sample holds other DNA sequences that translate to the same CDR3. The rearrangement links TRBV5-1 to TRBJ1-1; D might be TRBD1 (6 bases). V lost 2 bases to trimming and J lost 8 bases, with 10 bases between them. The CDR3 is made up of 12 amino acids. The germline gives CDR1 SGHRS, CDR2 YFSETQ. Here the CDR3 DNA reads TGCGCCAGCAGCTTACAGGGAACCGAAGCTTTCTTT. Residues: CASSLQGTEAFF.

This clone has only a few counts. The chain is built from TRBV5-6 and TRBJ2-3, with 8 bases aligning to TRBD1. The V gene end was trimmed by 6 bases and the J gene end by 4 bases; junction bases not matched to a gene: 10. This CDR3 is 15 amino acids long. The germline V gene encodes CDR1 SGHDT and CDR2 YYEEEE. Written as DNA, the CDR3 is TGTGCCAGCAACCGACAGGGGCGTTTATCAGATACGCAGTATTTT. As protein: CASNRQGRLSDTQYF.

This clone appeared a single time. The chain couples TRBV29-1 to TRBJ1-2, with a tentative D call TRBD1 (5 bases). Deletions cut 5 bases from V and 0 bases from J, with 10 bases between. This CDR3 comprises 13 residues. Germline V CDR1 and CDR2: SQVTM, ANQGSEA. As DNA, the CDR3 is TGCAGCGTTTACGGGACGACTAACTATGGCTACACCTTC. Its protein product is CSVYGTTNYGYTF.

CDR3 coding DNA: TGTGCCAGCAGTTACTCCGAAGGGGGGGCTTCTGAAGCTTTCTTT. This gives the protein CASSYSEGGASEAFF. The chain employs TRBV6-6 and TRBJ1-1, with TRBD1 as a possible D gene (6 bases). The CDR3 is 15 amino acids. CDR1 MNHNY and CDR2 SVGAGI come from the germline V gene (reference sequence). Trimming pared 0 bases from V and 6 bases from J, leaving 14 bases between.

This clone has more than one count but fewer than ten. This chain links TRBV30 with TRBJ2-2; the D gene is possibly TRBD1 (6 bases). V was trimmed by 2 bases and J by 10 bases, leaving 17 bases between them. The V gene's germline CDR1 is GTSNPN and CDR2 SVGIG (reference sequence). This CDR3 has 14 residues. This CDR3 is CAWSRGSGFVELFF. CDR3 nucleotides: TGTGCCTGGAGTAGGGGGTCGGGGTTCGTGGAGCTGTTTTTT. Using reference TRBV30 and TRBJ2-2 for the parts outside the CDR3, the full variable domain is SQTIHQWPATLVQPVGSPLSLECTVEGTSNPNLYWYRQAAGRGLQLLFYSVGIGQISSEVPQNLSASRPQDRQFILSSKKLLLSDSGFYLCAWSRGSGFVELFFGEGSRLTVL.

The chain joins TRBV5-1 to TRBJ1-5; D gene unclear. Germline lookup yields CDR1 SGHRS and CDR2 YFSETQ. The CDR3 is made up of 15 amino acids. V lost 0 bases, J lost 1 base, and 8 bases lay in between. CDR3 residues: CASSLEGRSNQPQHF. In nucleotides, the CDR3 is TGCGCCAGCAGCTTGGAGGGTAGGAGCAATCAGCCCCAGCATTTT.

The CDR3 nucleotides are TGTGCCTGGAGTGTACGGCACCTGAGGGGTGGCCGGGGACCCCAGCATTTT. This translates into CAWSVRHLRGGRGPQHF. This chain uses TRBV30 with TRBJ1-5; D is perhaps TRBD1 (5 bases). Germline V gene lookup returns CDR1 GTSNPN and CDR2 SVGIG (reference sequence). Trimming removed 0 bases at V and 10 bases at J, with 25 bases between. The CDR3 sequence is 17 residues long.

The chain links TRBV18 to TRBJ2-7; TRBD2 is a possible D gene (6 bases). Trimming removed 4 bases at V and 3 bases at J, with 10 bases between. CDR3 size: 13 residues. Germline-derived CDR1 and CDR2 are KGHSH and LQKENI. CDR3 in amino acids: CASSLGGDYEQYF. The CDR3 coding sequence is TGTGCCAGCTCACTGGGGGGAGACTACGAGCAGTACTTC. The complete variable domain, with remaining parts taken from reference TRBV18 and TRBJ2-7, reads NAGVMQNPRHLVRRRGQEARLRCSPMKGHSHVYWYRQLPEEGLKFMVYLQKENIIDESGMPKERFSAEFPKEGPSILRIQQVVRGDSAAYFCASSLGGDYEQYFGPGTRLTVT.

This clone was recorded a few times. The genes are TRBV10-2 and TRBJ2-5, with 7 nucleotides matching TRBD2. The length of the CDR3 is 14 residues. Germline lookup yields CDR1 WSHSY and CDR2 SAAADI. V shed 6 bases and J 2 bases; nucleotides not matched to a gene: 6. CDR3 bases: TGCGCCAGCAGCCAGACTAGCCGGCAAGAGACCCAGTACTTC. Translating gives CASSQTSRQETQYF.

This rearrangement joins TRBV29-1 to TRBJ2-3; a possible D gene is TRBD2 (6 bases). Germline V gene sequence: CDR1 SQVTM, CDR2 ANQGSEA. The CDR3 has 14 amino acids. Trimming removed 4 bases from V and 4 bases from J, with 15 bases in between. CDR3 DNA sequence: TGCAGCGTTGGAGGGACTTCTCGCGCAGATACGCAGTATTTT. Its translation: CSVGGTSRADTQYF.

The CDR3 spells CATLGLGGYGYTF. CDR3 coding DNA: TGTGCCACCTTAGGGTTGGGGGGCTATGGCTACACCTTC. The chain joins TRBV27 to TRBJ1-2; possible D gene TRBD1, 5 bases. Germline V CDR1 and CDR2: MNHEY, SMNVEV (reference sequence). CDR3 length: 13 residues. V lost 10 bases to trimming and J lost 4 bases, with 16 bases between them.

This clone was observed a few times. The chain recombines TRBV27 with TRBJ1-6, with 9 nucleotides matching TRBD1. Germline V gene data show CDR1 as MNHEY and CDR2 as SMNVEV (reference sequence). The CDR3 has 16 amino acids. The junction had 10 bases not matched to a gene; V was cut back by 3 bases and J by 10 bases. The CDR3 nucleotides read TGTGCCAGCAGTTTGTTGGGGACAGGGAAGAGATCACCCCTCCACTTT. Residues: CASSLLGTGKRSPLHF.

This clone has just a few counts. The genes are TRBV10-3 and TRBJ2-7; 9 bases are a match to TRBD2. CDR3 length: 13 amino acids. Germline V lookup: CDR1 ENHRY, CDR2 SYGVKD. Unmatched junction bases numbered 5, after V lost 5 bases and J lost 6 bases. The CDR3 is CAISSGGTSEQYF. DNA of the CDR3: TGTGCCATCAGTAGCGGGGGGACTTCCGAGCAGTACTTC.

The chain employs TRBV2 and TRBJ2-6, with TRBD1 matching over 7 bases. V lost 4 bases to trimming and J lost 0 bases; unmatched junction nucleotides: 3. Germline-derived CDR1 and CDR2 are SNHLY and FYNNEI. This CDR3 spans 16 amino acids. The CDR3 nucleotides read TGTGCCAGCAGTGGACAGGGAGCCTCTGGGGCCAACGTCCTGACTTTC. Protein sequence: CASSGQGASGANVLTF.

The chain is built from TRBV30 and TRBJ2-1, with D hard to call. The CDR3 length is 14 residues. V lost 2 bases to trimming and J lost 5 bases, with 13 bases between them. CDR1 GTSNPN and CDR2 SVGIG come from the germline V gene (reference sequence). Here the CDR3 DNA reads TGTGCCTGGAGTAGAACATACTTTCACAATGAGCAGTTCTTC. Translating gives CAWSRTYFHNEQFF.

This chain connects TRBV5-1 to TRBJ1-2; D call uncertain. V was pared by 4 bases and J by 0 bases, with 7 bases between. The CDR3 consists of 13 residues. Germline V lookup: CDR1 SGHRS, CDR2 YFSETQ. CDR3 nucleotide sequence: TGCGCCAGCAGCCGCGAGACTAACTATGGCTACACCTTC. The encoded protein is CASSRETNYGYTF.

This sequence joins TRBV6-5 and TRBJ2-5; 9 bases line up with TRBD1. Germline CDR1 and CDR2: MNHEY and SVGAGI. V was clipped by 6 bases and J by 6 bases; unmatched bases: 5. The CDR3 is made up of 13 amino acids. CDR3 sequence reads: CASRQGAGKTQYF. The CDR3 nucleotides read TGTGCCAGCAGACAGGGGGCAGGAAAGACCCAGTACTTC.